This is a list of T cell receptor beta chains from one sample in a study of blood T cell repertoires in COVID-19. Data came from immunoSEQ multiplex PCR; TCRdb stores just in-frame clones and leaves some out. The data hold roughly 110,000 clones, with around 90% observed a single time. What was sequenced was peripheral blood. These TCRs come from a man aged 40-55 years with active or convalescent COVID-19. The CDR3 runs from the conserved cysteine through the conserved F or W. The D gene is left open where the match is weak. The size entry is marked missing in some rows and otherwise reads once, few, many or a size class.

v_call,j_call,d_call,clone_size,cdr3_nt,cdr3_aa
TRBV19,TRBJ1-5,.,.,TGTGCCGCCCAGCGGGGCGATCAGCCCCAGCATTTT,CAAQRGDQPQHF
TRBV19,TRBJ2-2,TRBD2,.,TGTGCCAGTAGTGTCGGGGGGGCCGGGGAGCTGTTTTTT,CASSVGGAGELFF
TRBV6-5,TRBJ2-7,.,.,TGTGCCAGCAGTTTATCGGTTGCACGGGGTCGCGAGCAGTACTTC,CASSLSVARGREQYF
TRBV23-1,TRBJ1-3,.,.,TGCGCCAGCGGGACAAAGGGGCACGGGGGAAACACCATATATTTT,CASGTKGHGGNTIYF
TRBV18,TRBJ2-5,.,.,TGTGCCAGCTCACCCCCCGGCGGGGTCGAGACCCAGTACTTC,CASSPPGGVETQYF
TRBV25-1,TRBJ1-5,TRBD1,.,TGTGCCAGCAGTCCGGGACAGGGGTTTGGGCAGCCCCAGCATTTT,CASSPGQGFGQPQHF
TRBV19,TRBJ1-1,.,.,TGTGCCAGTATGAAGGGGCGGGGGAACACTGAAGCTTTCTTT,CASMKGRGNTEAFF
TRBV7-2,TRBJ1-5,.,.,TGTGCCAGCAGCTCTCAAAACAGGGCGCCCCAGCATTTT,CASSSQNRAPQHF
TRBV6-5,TRBJ1-2,.,.,TGTGCCAGCAGTTACTCACGGGGGGACTATGGCTACACCTTC,CASSYSRGDYGYTF
TRBV19,TRBJ2-3,TRBD2,.,TGTGCCAGTAGTTTCCGAGCGGGAAGCACAGATACGCAGTATTTT,CASSFRAGSTDTQYF
TRBV24-1,TRBJ1-2,TRBD1,few,TGTGCCACCAGTGAGCGACAGGGTGGCGGCTACACCTTC,CATSERQGGGYTF
TRBV13,TRBJ2-7,TRBD1,few,TGTGCCAGCGGCCGGACAGGGCCCCTCTACGAGCAGTACTTC,CASGRTGPLYEQYF
TRBV18,TRBJ2-3,TRBD2,.,TGTGCCAGCTCACCACCGCGGCTAGCGGGGGCAGATACGCAGTATTTT,CASSPPRLAGADTQYF
TRBV21-1,TRBJ2-7,.,.,TGTGCCAGCAGCAAAGGGGGACTTTTTTGGGAGCAGTACTTC,CASSKGGLFWEQYF
TRBV5-4,TRBJ2-7,.,.,TGTGCCAGCAGCTTAACCGGGAGCTACGAGCAGTACTTC,CASSLTGSYEQYF
TRBV11-2,TRBJ1-4,.,.,TGTGCCAGCAGCTTAATGCCAGCAACTAATGAAAAACTGTTTTTT,CASSLMPATNEKLFF
TRBV28,TRBJ1-2,.,.,TGTGCCAGCAGGGAGGGGAACTATGGCTACACCTTC,CASREGNYGYTF
TRBV7-9,TRBJ2-2,.,.,TGTGCCAGCAGCCGGGACACCGGGGAGCTGTTTTTT,CASSRDTGELFF
TRBV29-1,TRBJ2-3,TRBD2,once,TGCAGCGGCCCCCGGGGTTGGCTAGCGGGAGACTGGGATACGCAGTATTTT,CSGPRGWLAGDWDTQYF
TRBV4-3,TRBJ1-5,.,.,TGCGCCAGCAGCCAAGAAGATACAGGGAGCCATCAGCCCCAGCATTTT,CASSQEDTGSHQPQHF
TRBV5-6,TRBJ1-2,TRBD1,.,TGTGCCAGCACCCCCGGGACAGGGACTTCCCCATACTATGGCTACACCTTC,CASTPGTGTSPYYGYTF
TRBV5-6,TRBJ1-2,TRBD1,many,TGTGCCAGCAGCTTATTCGGGACAGCGGTGGCTAACTATGGCTACACCTTC,CASSLFGTAVANYGYTF
TRBV28,TRBJ2-7,TRBD2,.,TGTGCCAGCAGTTCGGCTAGCGGGAGTCAGTCCTACGAGCAGTACTTC,CASSSASGSQSYEQYF
TRBV24-1,TRBJ1-1,.,.,TGTGCCACCTCTCAGGGAATGAACACTGAAGCTTTCTTT,CATSQGMNTEAFF
TRBV25-1,TRBJ2-3,TRBD1,.,TGTGCCAGCAGTGGACAGGGACCAGATACGCAGTATTTT,CASSGQGPDTQYF
TRBV5-4,TRBJ1-2,TRBD1,few,TGTGCCAGCGGGGACAGCTCTTCTGGTAACTATGGCTACACCTTC,CASGDSSSGNYGYTF
TRBV5-6,TRBJ1-2,TRBD1,.,TGTGCCAGCAGCTTGGCGGACAGGGGTAGTTCGTACGGCTACACCTTC,CASSLADRGSSYGYTF
TRBV2,TRBJ1-5,TRBD1,.,TGTGCCAGCAGCAAGGGGGGACAGCATAATCAGCCCCAGCATTTT,CASSKGGQHNQPQHF
TRBV19,TRBJ2-1,TRBD1,.,TGTGCCAGTAGTATACGGCAGGGGGCGCGAAATGAGCAGTTCTTC,CASSIRQGARNEQFF
TRBV6-5,TRBJ2-7,TRBD2,.,TGTGCCAGCAGTTACTCGCGGGAGAGCTCCTACGAGCAGTACTTC,CASSYSRESSYEQYF
TRBV28,TRBJ1-1,.,.,TGTGCCAGCACTAAAGCAGGGAGGTCTGAAGCTTTCTTT,CASTKAGRSEAFF
TRBV7-2,TRBJ2-1,TRBD2,.,TGTGCCAGCAGCTTAGAACTAGCGGGGGGCAATGAGCAGTTCTTC,CASSLELAGGNEQFF
TRBV28,TRBJ2-7,TRBD1,once,TGTGCCAGCAGTCTCGGACAGGCCCCCTACGAGCAGTACTTC,CASSLGQAPYEQYF
TRBV28,TRBJ1-2,TRBD1,.,TGTGCCAGCAGTCGGGACAGTGTGAACTATGGCTACACCTTC,CASSRDSVNYGYTF
TRBV6-5,TRBJ2-7,TRBD1,.,TGTGCCAGCACCCCGGGACAGGGCACCTACGAGCAGTACTTC,CASTPGQGTYEQYF
TRBV6-5,TRBJ1-5,.,.,TGTGCCAGCGGGGAGGGAAGTCAGCCCCAGCATTTT,CASGEGSQPQHF
TRBV28,TRBJ2-1,TRBD2,.,TGTGCCAGCAGTTTATGGGACCTCAGGACTAGCGGGTCAAATGAGCAGTTCTTC,CASSLWDLRTSGSNEQFF
TRBV28,TRBJ1-2,TRBD1,once,TGTGCCAGCAGTCTGAATCAGGGGGTCACTAACTATGGCTACACCTTC,CASSLNQGVTNYGYTF
TRBV5-1,TRBJ2-4,TRBD1,.,TGCGCCAGCAGCTTGGACCTCCTAGGGGGCGGAAACATTCAGTACTTC,CASSLDLLGGGNIQYF
TRBV6-5,TRBJ2-3,.,.,TGTGCCAGCAGTTACAATCTAAAGATTAGCACAGATACGCAGTATTTT,CASSYNLKISTDTQYF
TRBV9,TRBJ1-2,TRBD1,few,TGTGCCAGCAGCGTAGGGGGACAGAACTATGGCTACACCTTC,CASSVGGQNYGYTF
TRBV11-2,TRBJ2-1,.,.,TGTGCCAGCAGCTTAGTAGGGATAGCGGCCGTAGGTGAGCAGTTCTTC,CASSLVGIAAVGEQFF
TRBV9,TRBJ2-1,TRBD2,.,TGTGCCAGCAGCTCCCCCCCGCGGGGGACTAGCGATAATGAGCAGTTCTTC,CASSSPPRGTSDNEQFF
TRBV3-1/TRBV3-2,TRBJ1-2,.,.,TGTGCCAGCAGCCACGCGAAGAACCCAAGGGACTTCTACCCCTATGGCTACACCTTC,CASSHAKNPRDFYPYGYTF
TRBV7-9,TRBJ1-1,TRBD1,.,TGTGCCAGCAGCTTAGGACAGGGTAACACTGAAGCTTTCTTT,CASSLGQGNTEAFF
TRBV6-5,TRBJ1-1,.,.,TGTGCCAGCATTAACAGGTCTGAAGCTTTCTTT,CASINRSEAFF
TRBV18,TRBJ2-7,TRBD2,.,TGTGCCAGCTCACTGTCTAGCGGACCTTACGGGCAGTACTTC,CASSLSSGPYGQYF
TRBV6-5,TRBJ1-2,TRBD1,.,TGTGCCAGCAGTCCGGGACAGGGGTTGTATGGCTACACCTTC,CASSPGQGLYGYTF
TRBV6-1,TRBJ1-5,.,.,TGTGCCAGCACTAACCAGGGGCATCAGCCCCAGCATTTT,CASTNQGHQPQHF
TRBV19,TRBJ1-1,TRBD1,.,TGTGCCAGTACAATAGGCGGACAGGGGGTAACTGAAGCTTTCTTT,CASTIGGQGVTEAFF
TRBV18,TRBJ1-1,.,.,TGTGCCAGCTCACCTTACGGGGTCCCGGACACTGAAGCTTTCTTT,CASSPYGVPDTEAFF